The sequence of this T cell receptor beta chain was determined in a study of metastatic and nonmetastatic thyroid tumors (dated by TCRdb to the early 2020s). Concerning the study at large: Repertoires from peripheral blood and from tumor or nodule tissue samples of malignant and benign thyroid patients were compared.

None of the patients had been given any treatment before thyroid surgery. Using T-cell receptor beta sequencing, the researchers looked back retrospectively at clinical samples from patients, gathered between about 2011 and 2019. Trimming removed 6 bases from V and 4 bases from J; the gene matches leave 9 bases unexplained. The CDR3 covers 15 residues, taking in both the cysteine and the phenylalanine. The kept DNA is CDR3 alone, 45 bases in frame from the first base. At least ten counts were recorded for this clone. The antigen it binds to is not known. No quality values exist for individual bases; no much larger clone is one base distant. The sample holds other DNA sequences that translate to the same CDR3. Study-wide findings and limitations: In both blood and tumor samples, malignant tumors were reported to have significantly higher TCR beta diversity than benign nodules.

The protocol used for the library was PCR. The sequencer listed for this sample is Illumina HiSeq 4000. High-throughput sequencing was used to profile the CDR3 region of the TCR beta-chain in every patient. The authors' pipeline ran thus. A classifier to discriminate distant-metastatic papillary thyroid cancer patients was built from CDR3 differences across clinicopathological groups. Repertoire diversity was assessed with the Shannon index, and tumor-blood repertoire similarity with the Morisita-Horn index. TCRdb reanalyzed the raw reads on its own, using fastp at Q25 for trimming and MiXCR for clone calling, and kept in-frame beta chains. In this record, the V and J calls reflect TCRdb's handling and not the investigators' own analysis. This sample holds around 59,000 clones; under 20% were observed only once. Roughly a tenth of the sample is held by the ten biggest clonotypes.

Rearrangement joined TRBV12-3 or TRBV12-4 to TRBJ2-5, and 9 junction bases match TRBD2. Sequenced material: blood. The sequence was collected from a male donor with papillary thyroid cancer or a benign thyroid nodule (not recorded which). Some clones in this sample may be carry-over from other donors' samples. The CDR3 amino acid sequence is: CASRGGPGLAETQYF. The DNA is as follows: TGTGCCAGCAGAGGGGGACCGGGACTAGCAGAGACCCAGTACTTC.